The clone carrying this T cell receptor beta chain has at least ten counts. Antigen: not known. The germline V gene has CDR1 SNHLY and CDR2 FYNNEI. The germline V and J ends were trimmed by 3 bases and 3 bases, with 9 bases remaining between them. This CDR3 spans 14 amino acids. The PBMCs had their origin in more than 9.5 ml of fresh peripheral blood. This sample was taken from a study of Graves' ophthalmopathy and Graves' hyperthyroidism. Study-wide points: The model's prediction of ophthalmopathy progression had 70.59% sensitivity and less than 75% specificity. Most thyroid clonotypes with frequency above 0.001 were detected in blood too.

For repertoire sequencing, the TCR beta CDR3 regions were amplified from RNA transcripts. Following a first-round RT-PCR that used HTBI primers, a second-round multiplex PCR was carried out. TCRdb re-called the multiplex PCR reads with MiXCR, one entry per CDR3 protein. The sample has 350,000 to 450,000 distinct CDR3 sequences, approximately 20% seen once; the top ten hold 1.5% to 2%. This chain joins TRBV2 and TRBJ1-5, with D uncertain. Sample: peripheral blood. This clonotype was sampled from a woman aged 18-29 years with Graves' ophthalmopathy. This CDR3 is CASSDDPSNQPQHF. CDR3 nucleotides: TGTGCCAGCAGTGATGACCCCTCCAATCAGCCCCAGCATTTT.